The 27 T cell receptor beta chains in this list originate from one sample, sequenced in a study of control samples from healthy donors and cancer patients. Using immunoSEQ multiplex PCR, the repertoire was profiled, and TCRdb retains in-frame clones only, with some absent. This sample has around 77,000 clones, with 85% to 95% found just once. What was sequenced was blood. These receptors were taken from a woman in her sixties or seventies in good health.

This clone occurred once. The V gene is TRBV12-3 or TRBV12-4, the J gene TRBJ1-1; no firm D call. V was clipped by 5 bases and J by 7 bases, with 11 bases between them. The CDR3 is made up of 12 amino acids. The CDR3 bases are TGTGCCAGCAGTGGCTTCATAGGTGAAGCTTTCTTT. Protein sequence: CASSGFIGEAFF.

This chain connects TRBV19 to TRBJ1-1; D uncertain. The CDR3 is made up of 14 amino acids. CDR1 is LNHDA, CDR2 SQIVND, per germline (reference sequence). Trimming shortened V by 5 bases and J by 0 bases, and 10 bases separated the two germline ends. This CDR3 is CASSRAAVNTEAFF. The DNA of the CDR3 is TGTGCCAGTAGTCGGGCAGCGGTGAACACTGAAGCTTTCTTT. Complete variable domain (other parts from reference TRBV19 and TRBJ1-1): DGGITQSPKYLFRKEGQNVTLSCEQNLNHDAMYWYRQDPGQGLRLIYYSQIVNDFQKGDIAEGYSVSREKKESFPLTVTSAQKNPTAFYLCASSRAAVNTEAFFGQGTRLTVV.

V is TRBV11-2 and J is TRBJ1-4, with 9 positions matching TRBD1. The germline gives CDR1 SGHAT, CDR2 FQNNGV. V dropped 5 bases and J dropped 8; count of bases not matched to a gene: 3. The CDR3 consists of 13 residues. The CDR3 sequence: CASSRDRDEKLFF. DNA for the CDR3: TGTGCCAGCAGCCGGGACAGGGACGAAAAACTGTTTTTT.

The J gene is TRBJ2-1, the V gene TRBV7-3; D may be TRBD1 (6 bases). Trimming stripped 3 bases from V and 5 bases from J, with 14 bases between. The CDR3 totals 15 residues. CDR1 is SGHTA, CDR2 FQGTGA, per germline. The CDR3 loop reads CASSLSGVGNNEQFF. The CDR3 nucleotides are TGTGCCAGCAGCTTGTCAGGGGTAGGAAACAATGAGCAGTTCTTC. Drawing the rest from reference TRBV7-3 and TRBJ2-1, the complete variable domain is GAGVSQTPSNKVTEKGKYVELRCDPISGHTALYWYRQSLGQGPEFLIYFQGTGAADDSGLPNDRFFAVRPEGSVSTLKIQRTERGDSAVYLCASSLSGVGNNEQFFGPGTRLTVL.

The chain employs TRBV3-1 (or the pseudogene TRBV3-2) and TRBJ2-7, with 11 bases identical to TRBD2. The CDR3 has 16 residues. Germline values: CDR1 LGHDT, CDR2 YNNKEL (reference sequence). The J segment lost 3 bases and the V segment lost 0 bases, leaving 4 bases of the junction unmatched. The CDR3 nucleotides read TGTGCCAGCAGCCAAGAGGGACTAGCGGCCTTCTACGAGCAGTACTTC. Protein sequence: CASSQEGLAAFYEQYF.

This clone was detected only once. The gene calls are TRBV11-2 and TRBJ1-1; D unresolved. CDR3 size: 12 residues. CDR1 is SGHAT, CDR2 FQNNGV, per germline. Trimming removed 3 bases from V and 2 bases from J, with 4 bases in between. In DNA, the CDR3 is TGTGCCAGCAGCTTCACAAACACTGAAGCTTTCTTT. The encoded protein is CASSFTNTEAFF.

This clone occurred once. The CDR3 region is CASSPPAGTEQYF. The CDR3 nucleotides are TGTGCCAGCTCACCACCAGCGGGAACCGAGCAGTACTTC. The rearrangement links TRBV18 to TRBJ2-7; 7 nucleotides agree with TRBD2. The CDR3 runs 13 residues. In germline, CDR1 is KGHSH, CDR2 LQKENI. V dropped 0 bases and J dropped 6; count of bases not matched to a gene: 2.

This chain links TRBV3-1 (or the pseudogene TRBV3-2) with TRBJ2-7; D unresolved. V was pared by 1 base and J by 5 bases, with 6 bases between. The germline V gene has CDR1 LGHDT and CDR2 YNNKEL (reference sequence). The CDR3 runs to 12 residues. This CDR3 is CASSQVLDEQYF. In nucleotides, the CDR3 is TGTGCCAGCAGCCAAGTTCTGGACGAGCAGTACTTC.

This chain connects TRBV6-4 to TRBJ1-1, with unresolved D. Germline V gene data show CDR1 as MRHNA and CDR2 as SNTAGT. The length of the CDR3 is 10 residues. V was clipped by 8 bases and J by 4 bases, with 5 bases between them. The DNA of the CDR3 is TGTGCCAGCTCTACCACTGAAGCTTTCTTT. Amino acids: CASSTTEAFF.

The genes are TRBV6-1 and TRBJ2-1; TRBD1 might be the D (5 bases). The V end lost 2 bases, the J end lost 5 bases, and 25 bases lay between the germline ends. Germline values: CDR1 MNHNS, CDR2 SASEGT. The CDR3 length is 19 residues. The CDR3 region has the DNA TGTGCCAGCAGTGAAAGGGCGAAAGGTGTAGGACACGTAAACAATGAGCAGTTCTTC. Translation gives CASSERAKGVGHVNNEQFF.

The V call is TRBV28, the J call TRBJ1-3; no firm D call. Trimming left V 7 bases short and J 2 bases short, with 9 bases between. Germline values: CDR1 MDHEN, CDR2 SYDVKM. The CDR3 runs 13 residues. The CDR3 protein is CASTLEPGNTIYF. In nucleotides, the CDR3 is TGTGCCAGCACGTTGGAACCTGGAAACACCATATATTTT.

The V gene is TRBV28, the J gene TRBJ1-4; D not certain. Germline assignment: CDR1 MDHEN and CDR2 SYDVKM. The V and J ends lost 5 bases and 5 bases respectively, with 9 bases between them. CDR3 length: 13 residues. Written as DNA, the CDR3 is TGTGCCAGCAGTCTCCGACAAAATGAAAAACTGTTTTTT. Residues: CASSLRQNEKLFF. Looking up the rest from reference TRBV28 and TRBJ1-4 gives the full variable domain: DVKVTQSSRYLVKRTGEKVFLECVQDMDHENMFWYRQDPGLGLRLIYFSYDVKMKEKGDIPEGYSVSREKKERFSLILESASTNQTSMYLCASSLRQNEKLFFGSGTQLSVL.

Worth noting for this clone: Compared with germline, one end of the junction differs, possibly owing to a read error. The gene calls are TRBV3-1 (or the pseudogene TRBV3-2) and TRBJ2-2; 12 bases are shared with TRBD2. Germline V lookup: CDR1 LGHDT, CDR2 YNNKEL (reference sequence). CDR3 size: 16 residues. DNA for the CDR3: TGTGCCAGCAGCTCTACTAGCGGGGGGAACCCCGGGGAGCTGTTTTTT. Translation gives CASSSTSGGNPGELFF.

J is TRBJ1-5 and V is TRBV19, with D possibly matching TRBD1 (5 bases). The CDR3 extends over 15 amino acids. Trimming shortened V by 3 bases and J by 0 bases, and 9 bases separated the two germline ends. From germline, CDR1 is LNHDA and CDR2 SQIVND (reference sequence). CDR3 in DNA: TGTGCCAGTAGTATTGGGGGGATTAGCAATCAGCCCCAGCATTTT. Translated: CASSIGGISNQPQHF.

The rearrangement uses TRBV5-1 and TRBJ1-2; D is unresolved. The CDR3 is made up of 12 amino acids. V was clipped by 7 bases and J by 0 bases, with 7 bases between them. The germline CDR1 and CDR2 sequences are SGHRS and YFSETQ. CDR3 bases: TGCGCCAGCCGTGGAACTAACTATGGCTACACCTTC. This gives the protein CASRGTNYGYTF.

This sequence joins TRBV27 and TRBJ2-3, with D tentatively TRBD2 (6 bases). Trimming shortened V by 7 bases and J by 2 bases, and 13 bases separated the two germline ends. The CDR3 has 14 residues. Per germline, CDR1 MNHEY and CDR2 SMNVEV (reference sequence). The CDR3 region is CASKEGGNTDTQYF. CDR3 sequence (DNA): TGTGCCAGCAAAGAGGGCGGGAACACAGATACGCAGTATTTT.

The chain uses TRBV29-1 and TRBJ2-2; D gene uncertain. The germline V gene encodes CDR1 SQVTM and CDR2 ANQGSEA. V was cut by 4 bases and J by 4 bases, with 10 bases left in between. This CDR3 spans 13 amino acids. DNA of the CDR3: TGCAGCGTTGCTGGGGAAATCACCGGGGAGCTGTTTTTT. It translates to CSVAGEITGELFF.

This chain uses TRBV3-1 (or the pseudogene TRBV3-2) with TRBJ2-1; 9 nucleotides align to TRBD1. Germline V gene data show CDR1 as LGHDT and CDR2 as YNNKEL (reference sequence). Germline trimming cut 1 base from V and 3 bases from J; bases unmatched to any gene: 1. This CDR3 has 15 residues. The CDR3 protein is CASSQGTGDYNEQFF. The CDR3 DNA follows: TGTGCCAGCAGCCAAGGGACAGGGGACTACAATGAGCAGTTCTTC.

This sequence joins TRBV6-5 and TRBJ1-2; D unresolved. Trimming pared 8 bases from V and 4 bases from J, leaving 8 bases between. CDR1 is MNHEY and CDR2 is SVGAGI in the germline V gene. CDR3 size: 11 residues. In DNA, the CDR3 is TGTGCCAGCGTTTCGGCCTATGGCTACACCTTC. This sequence encodes CASVSAYGYTF.

The V and J genes are TRBV10-3 and TRBJ1-2; 8 nucleotides agree with TRBD1. The CDR3 totals 13 residues. Germline values: CDR1 ENHRY, CDR2 SYGVKD. After removal of 4 bases from V and 6 bases from J, the junction contained 4 bases not matched to a gene. The CDR3 DNA reads as TGTGCCATCAGTGTGGGACAGGCGGATGGCTACACCTTC. This sequence encodes CAISVGQADGYTF.

This clone was found once. This chain uses TRBV10-1 with TRBJ1-6; maybe TRBD1 (5 bases). The germline gives CDR1 WNHNN, CDR2 SYGVQD (reference sequence). V gave up 8 bases and J gave up 5 bases, with 16 bases separating them. There are 15 residues in the CDR3. CDR3 sequence: CASPGEGRNNSPLHF. The CDR3 DNA follows: TGCGCCAGCCCGGGGGAGGGACGGAATAATTCACCCCTCCACTTT.

The chain has TRBV27 and TRBJ1-4, with D tentatively TRBD1 (6 bases). V lost 5 bases, J lost 7 bases, and 17 bases lay in between. Germline V gives CDR1 MNHEY, CDR2 SMNVEV (reference sequence). This CDR3 spans 15 amino acids. The CDR3 DNA follows: TGTGCCAGCAGTCACCGGGGGCAGGTCCGTGAAAAACTGTTTTTT. Its protein is CASSHRGQVREKLFF.

The chain carries TRBV4-3 and TRBJ2-3; a possible D gene is TRBD2 (6 bases). CDR1 is LGHNA and CDR2 is YSLEER in the germline V gene. CDR3 length: 15 amino acids. Trimming cost V 3 bases and J 2 bases, with 12 bases left between them. CDR3 DNA: TGCGCCAGCAGCCAGCGAGCGGGCATCACAGATACGCAGTATTTT. As protein: CASSQRAGITDTQYF.

This chain links TRBV12-3 or TRBV12-4 with TRBJ2-2; D ambiguous. V lost 4 bases, J lost 1 base, and 4 bases lay in between. The CDR3 contains 13 residues. CDR3 DNA sequence: TGTGCCAGCAGTTATGGGAACACCGGGGAGCTGTTTTTT. Its protein is CASSYGNTGELFF.

This sequence joins TRBV10-3 and TRBJ2-7; perhaps TRBD2 as D (6 bases). The V gene's germline CDR1 is ENHRY and CDR2 SYGVKD. The CDR3 runs to 13 residues. The ends were cut back, 4 bases at V and 6 bases at J, with 13 bases in the middle. The CDR3: CAISATSRGEQYF. The CDR3 DNA follows: TGTGCCATCAGTGCCACTAGCCGGGGCGAGCAGTACTTC.

V is TRBV28 and J is TRBJ2-3, with 9 bases fitting TRBD2. The V gene end was trimmed by 8 bases and the J gene end by 0 bases; junction bases not matched to a gene: 9. CDR1 and CDR2 from the germline V gene are MDHEN and SYDVKM. The CDR3 is 16 residues long. For the CDR3, the DNA is TGTGCCAGCCGACCACAGGGACTAGCTAGCACAGATACGCAGTATTTT. It specifies CASRPQGLASTDTQYF.

This chain links TRBV2 with TRBJ2-1, with 10 bases aligning to TRBD2. The CDR3 totals 14 residues. Germline V gives CDR1 SNHLY, CDR2 FYNNEI. Trimming took 4 bases from V and 8 from J; bases not matched to a gene: 5. CDR3 bases: TGTGCCAGCAGTGTCCGAGCGGGAGGGCATGAGCAGTTCTTC. As protein: CASSVRAGGHEQFF.